This T cell receptor beta chain was captured in a study of vaccination effects on CD4 cells after COVID-19. Study-level background: CD4+ T cells specific for antigen were expanded with viral peptide pools by the ViraFEST assay before sequencing. A median of 72 days separated the second dose and sampling. Findings of the study overall: Few convalescent patients were studied, and early post-infection samples were lacking.

Profiling relied on immunoSEQ multiplex PCR, and the TCRdb table lists in-frame clones only, not all of them. The data contain tens of thousands of clones, around 84% of them seen just once; the ten biggest clones take up 4.3%. Culture lasted 10 days before CD4+ T cell isolation. Vaccination of participants consisted of two doses of either the BNT162b2 or mRNA-1273 vaccine. As to this clone: The target antigen is unknown.

Germline CDR1 reads KGHSH; CDR2 reads LQKENI. Trimming took 0 bases from V and 0 from J, leaving 12 bases between them. CDR3 length equals 18 residues. This clonotype was obtained from a human donor who received a COVID-19 vaccine. This specimen consisted of CD4+ T cells from PBMCs cultured without peptide, obtained after COVID-19 vaccination. The genes are TRBV18 and TRBJ2-6, with D possibly being TRBD2 (7 bases). The CDR3 bases are TGTGCCAGCTCACCACCAGCGGGACACCGCTCTGGGGCCAACGTCCTGACTTTC. It specifies CASSPPAGHRSGANVLTF.